A selection of T cell receptor beta chains follows, all from one sample in a study of technical replicates of blood from a few donors. The repertoire was sequenced with immunoSEQ multiplex PCR; TCRdb's copy has only in-frame clones and lacks some. The data show just under 60,000 clones, about 95% seen once. Sequences were obtained from PBMCs. Source of these receptors: a human donor in good health. Some clones in this sample may be carry-over from other donors' samples. Each CDR3 is given with its conserved first and last residue. D genes are given only for firm matches. Expanded clones are given a class, and other clones once, few, many or no size at all.

>-|TRBD1|TRBV10-3|TRBJ1-3
TGTGCCATCAGAGGGACAGGAGAAATCTCCCCTTTAAACACCATATATTTT
CAIRGTGEISPLNTIYF
>once|-|TRBV4-2|TRBJ1-3
TGTGCCAGCAGCTCCCTACAGGGCACTGGAAACACCATATATTTT
CASSSLQGTGNTIYF
>once|-|TRBV7-6|TRBJ1-6
TGTGCCAGCAGCCCAACACGGGATTCACCCCTCCACTTT
CASSPTRDSPLHF
>-|-|TRBV5-4|TRBJ2-7
TGTGCCAGCAGCTTGGCGGGAGGGGGCTACGGCGAGCAGTACTTC
CASSLAGGGYGEQYF
>-|-|TRBV15|TRBJ1-5
TGTGCCACCAGCCTTGGGGGCTGGGATCAGCCCCAGCATTTT
CATSLGGWDQPQHF
>-|TRBD1|TRBV19|TRBJ1-1
TGTGCCAGTAGACCCACAGGGGGCGAGTGGACTGAAGCTTTCTTT
CASRPTGGEWTEAFF
>-|TRBD1|TRBV6-1|TRBJ2-7
TGTGCCAGCAGCCGGGACAGGGGGCGCGACGAGCAGTACTTC
CASSRDRGRDEQYF
>-|TRBD1|TRBV4-2|TRBJ2-5
TGTGCCAGCACTCCCTCGGTGGGGACAGGGAGCCAGACCCAGTACTTC
CASTPSVGTGSQTQYF
>-|-|TRBV6-5|TRBJ2-5
TGTGCCAGCAGTTACGGCGGCCAAGAGACCCAGTACTTC
CASSYGGQETQYF
>-|TRBD1|TRBV15|TRBJ2-3
TGTGCCACCAGCAGAGGGTCGACAGGGGCCACAGATACGCAGTATTTT
CATSRGSTGATDTQYF
>-|TRBD2|TRBV27|TRBJ2-3
TGTGCCAGCAGGCCTAGCGGGGGGGCCTGGGATACGCAGTATTTT
CASRPSGGAWDTQYF
>-|-|TRBV7-9|TRBJ1-4
TGTGCCAGCAGCTCCGGGGTCGGGGCGCGGGGTGAAAAACTGTTTTTT
CASSSGVGARGEKLFF
>-|TRBD2|TRBV5-8|TRBJ2-5
TGTGCCAGCAGCTTAACTGGGACTAGCGGAAGTCAAGAGACCCAGTACTTC
CASSLTGTSGSQETQYF
>-|-|TRBV7-8|TRBJ1-2
TGTGCCAGCAGCTCGAGGGGGACAACTAAGGGCGGCTACACCTTC
CASSSRGTTKGGYTF
>once|-|TRBV7-8|TRBJ1-3
TGTGCCAGCAGCCGGGACGGGAGCTCTGGAAACACCATATATTTT
CASSRDGSSGNTIYF
>-|TRBD2|TRBV2|TRBJ2-2
TGTGCCAGCAGTGAACGTAGCGGGGGGGCCGGGGAGCTGTTTTTT
CASSERSGGAGELFF
>once|TRBD2|TRBV7-9|TRBJ2-7
TGTGCCAGCAGCCCTTCACTAGCGGGAGGGCCCCACGAGCAGTACTTC
CASSPSLAGGPHEQYF
>-|-|TRBV30|TRBJ2-2
TGTGCCTGGAGAGGGGCCGGGGAGCTGTTTTTT
CAWRGAGELFF
>-|TRBD2|TRBV11-1|TRBJ2-3
TGTGCCAGCAGCCCCGGGACTAGAAGTAGCACAGATACGCAGTATTTT
CASSPGTRSSTDTQYF